Following are 18 T cell receptor beta chains from one sample sequenced in a study of OX40 agonist ivuxolimab in advanced cancers. Using immunoSEQ multiplex PCR, the repertoire was profiled, and TCRdb retains in-frame clones only, with some absent. The sample shows roughly 60,000 clones, around 93% of them seen only once. Sequenced here: CD4+ or CD8+ T cells sorted from blood, sampled in a trial of the OX40 agonist ivuxolimab. Receptors were obtained from an adult with an advanced solid tumor such as melanoma, head and neck, liver or kidney cancer.

This clone was found once. J is TRBJ2-2 and V is TRBV11-2, with 9 bases fitting TRBD1. This CDR3 contains 16 residues. The junction had 8 bases not matched to a gene; V was cut back by 6 bases and J by 3 bases. CDR1 and CDR2 (germline): SGHAT, FQNNGV. The CDR3 spells CASSITGGVHTGELFF. CDR3 bases: TGTGCCAGCAGTATTACAGGGGGCGTTCACACCGGGGAGCTGTTTTTT.

The chain links TRBV9 to TRBJ2-5; TRBD1 or TRBD2 may be the D gene (6 bases each). This CDR3 has 14 residues. Trimming took 0 bases from V and 5 from J, leaving 11 bases between them. Germline-derived CDR1 and CDR2 are SGDLS and YYNGEE. CDR3 DNA: TGTGCCAGCAGCGTAGGCTCCGGGGGCGAGACCCAGTACTTC. Its translation is CASSVGSGGETQYF.

This clone showed up just once. The rearrangement links TRBV9 to TRBJ2-1; D unresolved. The CDR3 contains 16 residues. The V end lost 5 bases, the J end lost 1 base, and 16 bases lay between the germline ends. Germline V gene data show CDR1 as SGDLS and CDR2 as YYNGEE. The DNA of the CDR3 is TGTGCCAGCAGTTTTCTTAACAGAGTATCCTACAATGAGCAGTTCTTC. This sequence encodes CASSFLNRVSYNEQFF.

The chain is built from TRBV6-6 and TRBJ1-1; a weak D match, TRBD1 (5 bases). The CDR3 runs to 12 residues. The germline gives CDR1 MNHNY, CDR2 SVGAGI (reference sequence). The V gene lost 5 bases and the J gene lost 2 bases, with 6 bases spanning the gap. This chain's CDR3 is CASSGHNTEAFF. DNA for the CDR3: TGTGCCAGCAGTGGACACAACACTGAAGCTTTCTTT.

The rearrangement joins TRBV27 to TRBJ2-5, with TRBD2 matching over 7 bases. The J segment lost 5 bases and the V segment lost 0 bases, leaving 6 bases of the junction unmatched. This CDR3 comprises 15 residues. Germline V lookup: CDR1 MNHEY, CDR2 SMNVEV (reference sequence). The CDR3 reads CASSLSLGRTETQYF. The CDR3, as DNA: TGTGCCAGCAGTTTATCCCTCGGGAGGACGGAGACCCAGTACTTC.

This chain connects TRBV7-9 to TRBJ2-7; possible D gene TRBD1, 6 bases. CDR3 length equals 14 residues. Germline lookup yields CDR1 SEHNR and CDR2 FQNEAQ (reference sequence). Trimming cost V 4 bases and J 0 bases, with 10 bases left between them. CDR3 sequence (DNA): TGTGCCAGCAGCTCGTCAGGGGTCTCCTACGAGCAGTACTTC. Protein: CASSSSGVSYEQYF.

This chain joins TRBV6-5 and TRBJ1-1, with 8 nucleotides matching TRBD1. The CDR3 is 14 residues long. Germline V CDR1 and CDR2: MNHEY, SVGAGI. V was pared by 0 bases and J by 4 bases, with 1 base of the junction left unmatched. The CDR3 is CASSYSTGGTEAFF. DNA for the CDR3: TGTGCCAGCAGTTACTCAACAGGGGGCACTGAAGCTTTCTTT.

The chain recombines TRBV30 with TRBJ2-5; TRBD2 aligns across 9 bases. Germline CDR1 GTSNPN, CDR2 SVGIG (reference sequence). The V gene end was trimmed by 4 bases and the J gene end by 1 base; junction bases not matched to a gene: 7. This CDR3 region has 15 residues. The CDR3: CAWNRAGGLQETQYF. In DNA, the CDR3 is TGTGCCTGGAATCGAGCGGGAGGACTCCAAGAGACCCAGTACTTC.

The gene calls are TRBV18 and TRBJ2-5; TRBD2 aligns across 11 bases. The germline V gene encodes CDR1 KGHSH and CDR2 LQKENI. The CDR3 totals 18 residues. The junction had 11 bases not matched to a gene; V was cut back by 0 bases and J by 5 bases. The CDR3 DNA sequence: TGTGCCAGCTCACCACCGGTTGGTAGCGGGAGGGCCTTGGAGACCCAGTACTTC. Translation gives CASSPPVGSGRALETQYF.

The chain has TRBV20-1 and TRBJ2-7; tentative D call: TRBD1 (5 bases). The germline V and J ends were trimmed by 3 bases and 5 bases, with 8 bases remaining between them. The CDR3 runs to 11 residues. Germline loops: CDR1 DFQATT, CDR2 SNEGSKA (reference sequence). CDR3 amino acids: CSASQGNEQYF. As DNA, the CDR3 is TGCAGTGCTAGTCAGGGAAACGAGCAGTACTTC.

CDR3 sequence: CASSSPGADTQYF. As DNA, the CDR3 is TGCGCCAGCAGTAGTCCGGGAGCAGATACGCAGTATTTT. The chain couples TRBV10-1 to TRBJ2-3, with D possibly TRBD2 on 6 matching bases. Deletions cut 5 bases from V and 4 bases from J, with 10 bases between. Germline V gene lookup returns CDR1 WNHNN and CDR2 SYGVQD (reference sequence). The CDR3 is 13 residues long.

The chain recombines TRBV10-1 with TRBJ1-5; TRBD1 aligns across 8 bases. The length of the CDR3 is 12 residues. The germline V gene has CDR1 WNHNN and CDR2 SYGVQD (reference sequence). With 8 bases clipped from V and 7 bases from J, the junction kept 4 bases outside the gene matches. For the CDR3, the DNA is TGCGCCAGCGGGACAGGCGAGCAGCCCCAGCATTTT. It encodes CASGTGEQPQHF.

This chain connects TRBV7-9 to TRBJ1-2; D possibly corresponds to TRBD1 (6 bases). Germline loops: CDR1 SEHNR, CDR2 FQNEAQ (reference sequence). This CDR3 region has 16 residues. Trimming took off 5 bases at V and 3 bases at J, with 19 bases between the two ends. The CDR3 DNA is TGTGCCAGCAGCCCGGGCCTCCAGGGGAACTACTATGGCTACACCTTC. Translated: CASSPGLQGNYYGYTF.

The chain carries TRBV7-7 and TRBJ2-3, with 8 bases that match TRBD1. The CDR3 sequence is 14 residues long. Germline values: CDR1 SSHAT, CDR2 FNYEAQ (reference sequence). After removal of 1 base from V and 4 bases from J, the junction contained 1 base not matched to a gene. CDR3 amino acids: CASSLGTGSDTQYF. CDR3 coding DNA: TGTGCCAGCAGCTTAGGGACAGGGTCAGATACGCAGTATTTT.

The rearrangement uses TRBV7-2 and TRBJ2-1; D perhaps matches TRBD1 (5 bases). Trimming took 6 bases from V and 6 from J, leaving 15 bases between them. Germline CDR1 SGHTA, CDR2 FQGNSA. The CDR3 extends over 14 amino acids. CDR3 sequence reads: CASSSPFQGNEQFF. The CDR3 region has the DNA TGTGCCAGCAGTTCCCCATTCCAGGGCAATGAGCAGTTCTTC.

The sample holds one count of this clone. This chain uses TRBV6-5 with TRBJ1-6; D unclear. CDR1 is MNHEY, CDR2 SVGAGI, per germline. The CDR3 sequence is 15 residues long. V lost 2 bases and J 7 bases, leaving 12 bases between the germline ends. The CDR3 sequence: CASSYDYMTNSPLHF. In DNA, the CDR3 is TGTGCCAGCAGTTACGACTACATGACAAATTCACCCCTCCACTTT.

The chain carries TRBV11-3 and TRBJ2-1; no definite D call. The V end lost 2 bases, the J end lost 0 bases, and 8 bases lay between the germline ends. The germline V gene has CDR1 SGHNT and CDR2 YENEEA. The CDR3 runs to 15 residues. The CDR3: CASSLFSNSYNEQFF. In DNA form, the CDR3 reads TGTGCCAGCAGCTTATTTAGCAACTCCTACAATGAGCAGTTCTTC.

This chain uses TRBV7-9 with TRBJ1-1; possibly TRBD1 for D (5 bases). CDR1 SEHNR and CDR2 FQNEAQ come from the germline V gene (reference sequence). This CDR3 has 14 residues. V was trimmed by 5 bases and J by 0 bases, leaving 10 bases between them. CDR3 in DNA: TGTGCCAGCAGCGTCAGGGAGGTGAACACTGAAGCTTTCTTT. Translated: CASSVREVNTEAFF.